Shown below are 10 T cell receptor beta chains from a single sample sequenced in a study of T cell responses to AZD1222 COVID-19 vaccine. Data came from immunoSEQ multiplex PCR; TCRdb stores just in-frame clones and leaves some out. The data show over 150,000 clones, around nine tenths seen once. Specimen: peripheral blood, collected on day 0 of AZD1222 vaccination. These receptors all come from an adult in good health.

The chain uses TRBV29-1 and TRBJ2-1, with TRBD1 matching 10 bases. V was pared by 1 base and J by 5 bases, with 11 bases of the junction left unmatched. The CDR3 extends over 17 amino acids. CDR1 and CDR2 from the germline V gene are SQVTM and ANQGSEA. This CDR3 is CSVEAWVGDRGHNEQFF. The CDR3 bases are TGCAGCGTTGAAGCTTGGGTCGGGGACAGGGGACACAATGAGCAGTTCTTC.

The rearrangement joins TRBV24-1 to TRBJ2-3, with unresolved D. CDR1 and CDR2 from the germline V gene are KGHDR and SFDVKD. Trimming took off 4 bases at V and 7 bases at J, with 17 bases between the two ends. The CDR3 extends over 15 amino acids. The CDR3 spells CATSDSKQWRYTQYF. The DNA of the CDR3 is TGTGCCACCAGTGACTCGAAACAATGGCGGTATACGCAGTATTTT.

The chain joins TRBV5-1 to TRBJ1-1, with D maybe TRBD1 (5 bases). Trimming left V 4 bases short and J 0 bases short, with 16 bases between. The CDR3 spans 16 residues. The V gene's germline CDR1 is SGHRS and CDR2 YFSETQ. The DNA for the CDR3 is TGCGCCAGCAGCCCCCCGGGGGGATTGATGAACACTGAAGCTTTCTTT. Translation gives CASSPPGGLMNTEAFF.

The rearrangement links TRBV15 to TRBJ2-3, with 10 bases aligning to TRBD1. With V trimmed by 3 bases and J by 6 bases, 3 bases remained unmatched. The CDR3 length is 14 residues. Germline V lookup: CDR1 LNHNV, CDR2 YYDKDF (reference sequence). The chain's CDR3 is CATSRTGGLDTQYF. DNA for the CDR3: TGTGCCACCAGCAGGACAGGGGGCTTGGATACGCAGTATTTT.

This sequence joins TRBV14 and TRBJ1-6; maybe TRBD1 (5 bases). The CDR3 sequence is 17 residues long. V lost 4 bases and J 7 bases, leaving 20 bases between the germline ends. Germline CDR1 SGHDN, CDR2 FVKESK. The CDR3 sequence: CASSPRGAGPANSPLHF. The CDR3 DNA follows: TGTGCCAGCAGCCCAAGGGGCGCGGGGCCTGCCAATTCACCCCTCCACTTT.

In this sample, this clone turned up a few times. This chain uses TRBV29-1 with TRBJ1-1; 7 bases are a match to TRBD1. The germline V gene has CDR1 SQVTM and CDR2 ANQGSEA. The CDR3 loop spans 15 amino acids. V lost 3 bases to trimming and J lost 0 bases; unmatched junction nucleotides: 7. In DNA form, the CDR3 reads TGCAGCGTTGAGAGGGGGCAGGGAATGAACACTGAAGCTTTCTTT. This sequence encodes CSVERGQGMNTEAFF. Using reference TRBV29-1 and TRBJ1-1 for the parts outside the CDR3, the full variable domain is SAVISQKPSRDICQRGTSLTIQCQVDSQVTMMFWYRQQPGQSLTLIATANQGSEATYESGFVIDKFPISRPNLTFSTLTVSNMSPEDSSIYLCSVERGQGMNTEAFFGQGTRLTVV.

The chain combines TRBV29-1 with TRBJ2-1, with 7 nucleotides matching TRBD2. This CDR3 comprises 13 residues. V lost 7 bases, J lost 5 bases, and 8 bases stayed unmatched. Germline CDR1 SQVTM, CDR2 ANQGSEA. CDR3 sequence reads: CSAAGLADNEQFF. CDR3 nucleotides: TGCAGCGCCGCAGGGCTAGCGGACAATGAGCAGTTCTTC.

The chain joins TRBV20-1 to TRBJ1-1; D not certain. V was pared by 3 bases and J by 1 base, with 12 bases between. This CDR3 region has 14 residues. CDR1 is DFQATT and CDR2 is SNEGSKA in the germline V gene (reference sequence). The CDR3 nucleotides read TGCAGTGCTAGTCTGTCAGCGAGGAACACTGAAGCTTTCTTT. Translating gives CSASLSARNTEAFF.

CDR3 DNA sequence: TGTGCCAGCTCACCCTTGTTACCTCGCGAGCAGTACTTC. Translation: CASSPLLPREQYF. The chain recombines TRBV18 with TRBJ2-7; D gene uncertain. This CDR3 is built from 13 residues. V lost 3 bases and J lost 6, with 12 bases in between. CDR1 and CDR2 (germline): KGHSH, LQKENI.

The genes are TRBV7-2 and TRBJ2-1; D is possibly TRBD2 (6 bases). This CDR3 is 13 amino acids long. Per germline, CDR1 SGHTA and CDR2 FQGNSA. Trimming left V 1 base short and J 10 bases short, with 11 bases between. CDR3 residues: CASSLGSAGEQFF. The DNA for the CDR3 is TGTGCCAGCAGCTTAGGGTCCGCGGGAGAGCAGTTCTTC.